This TCR beta chain derives from a study of cytomegalovirus exposure and HLA in healthy donors. Profiling relied on immunoSEQ multiplex PCR, and the TCRdb table lists in-frame clones only, not all of them. Here the sample spans some 210,000 clones, roughly 83% being singletons. As concerns this clone: Antigen unknown.

Overall study results and limits: In vitro data verified three CMV-associated chains as specific for CMV antigens. Rarity marked most TCR sequences, yet some public TCRs occurred in many donors.

V dropped 6 bases and J dropped 4 bases, with 19 bases sitting between them. CDR3 size: 15 residues. CDR1 and CDR2 from the germline V gene are MDHEN and SYDVKM. The sequence derives from a young woman in good health and CMV-seronegative. The chain couples TRBV28 to TRBJ2-7, with a possible D match to TRBD1 (6 bases). The source material was PBMCs. The CDR3 here is CASSAGQPRSYEQYF. In DNA form, the CDR3 reads TGTGCCAGCAGCGCAGGACAGCCAAGGTCATACGAGCAGTACTTC.